Listed here are 16 T cell receptor beta chains from one sample, sequenced in a study of control samples from healthy donors and cancer patients. Only in-frame clones appear in the TCRdb table, and some are missing; sequencing was by immunoSEQ multiplex PCR. Here the sample spans 400,000 to 450,000 clones, around 90% being singletons. The sequencing input was PBMCs. Source of these receptors: a man between 40 and 49 years old with head and neck cancer.

A single count supports this clone. V gene TRBV30 combines with J gene TRBJ1-5; D is perhaps TRBD1 (5 bases). The CDR3 totals 13 residues. Trimming pared 0 bases from V and 5 bases from J, leaving 8 bases between. Germline V gene sequence: CDR1 GTSNPN, CDR2 SVGIG (reference sequence). CDR3 coding DNA: TGTGCCTGGAGTGTCAGGGAGGATCAGCCCCAGCATTTT. Its protein product is CAWSVREDQPQHF.

The V call is TRBV7-2, the J call TRBJ1-3; perhaps TRBD1 as D (6 bases). Per germline, CDR1 SGHTA and CDR2 FQGNSA. Trimming stripped 1 base from V and 0 bases from J, with 10 bases between. CDR3 length: 16 residues. The CDR3 reads CASSLGGAHSGNTIYF. CDR3 nucleotide sequence: TGTGCCAGCAGCTTAGGGGGGGCTCACTCTGGAAACACCATATATTTT.

This clone was detected only a few times. The genes are TRBV15 and TRBJ1-5; perhaps TRBD1 as D (5 bases). This CDR3 spans 15 amino acids. V dropped 1 base and J dropped 7 bases, with 14 bases sitting between them. Germline CDR1 LNHNV, CDR2 YYDKDF (reference sequence). The CDR3 sequence is CATSRVGGEGQPQHF. In DNA form, the CDR3 reads TGTGCCACCAGCAGAGTCGGAGGGGAAGGACAGCCCCAGCATTTT.

This clone appeared a few times. The rearrangement uses TRBV19 and TRBJ2-1; D gene unclear. The germline V gene has CDR1 LNHDA and CDR2 SQIVND (reference sequence). The CDR3 extends over 15 amino acids. V was shortened by 3 bases and J by 3 bases, with 12 bases between the two germline ends. Here the CDR3 DNA reads TGTGCCAGTAGTATCGAGCAATTCCTCTACAATGAGCAGTTCTTC. Translation: CASSIEQFLYNEQFF.

The rearrangement links TRBV5-4 to TRBJ2-5, with 7 bases aligning to TRBD2. Germline-derived CDR1 and CDR2 are SGHNT and YYREEE (reference sequence). V was clipped by 2 bases and J by 9 bases; unmatched bases: 10. The CDR3 loop spans 14 amino acids. CDR3 bases: TGTGCCAGCAGCTTAGGGGCGGGAGACGAGGCCCAGTACTTC. It specifies CASSLGAGDEAQYF.

This clone has just one count. The genes are TRBV4-1 and TRBJ1-2, with D possibly being TRBD1 (6 bases). There are 14 residues in the CDR3. Per germline, CDR1 MGHRA and CDR2 YSYEKL. V was clipped by 0 bases and J by 4 bases, with 9 bases between them. The CDR3 nucleotides read TGCGCCAGCAGCCAAGAGCGGACAGTCTATGGCTACACCTTC. Its translation is CASSQERTVYGYTF.

This rearrangement joins TRBV30 to TRBJ1-4; D is unclear. Per the germline V gene, CDR1 is GTSNPN and CDR2 is SVGIG (reference sequence). V was clipped by 3 bases and J by 3 bases, with 5 bases between them. This CDR3 is 12 amino acids long. The CDR3 DNA is TGTGCCTGGAGCCGGTCTAATGAAAAACTGTTTTTT. It translates to CAWSRSNEKLFF.

This chain connects TRBV6-5 to TRBJ2-1; 9 nucleotides line up with TRBD1. Looked up from germline, CDR1 is MNHEY and CDR2 is SVGAGI. J lost 12 bases, V lost 7 bases, and 10 bases had no gene match. CDR3 length equals 13 residues. The CDR3 DNA reads TGTGCCAGCATCAGGACAGGGGTCCATGGGCAGTTCTTC. This codes for CASIRTGVHGQFF.

This sequence joins TRBV25-1 and TRBJ1-4; TRBD1 is a possible D gene (5 bases). The V and J ends lost 6 bases and 2 bases respectively, with 13 bases between them. CDR3 size: 15 residues. Germline CDR1 reads MGHDK; CDR2 reads SYGVNS. Here the CDR3 DNA reads TGTGCCAGCAGAAGAGGGGCGCGGACTAATGAAAAACTGTTTTTT. Encoded protein: CASRRGARTNEKLFF.

The chain recombines TRBV10-1 with TRBJ2-1; 9 bases agree with TRBD1. Germline values: CDR1 WNHNN, CDR2 SYGVQD (reference sequence). The CDR3 covers 16 residues. V shed 1 base, J shed 4 bases, and the junction held 5 bases outside the gene matches. This chain's CDR3 is CASSEFGQGKYNEQFF. The CDR3, as DNA: TGCGCCAGCAGTGAGTTCGGACAGGGGAAGTACAATGAGCAGTTCTTC.

This chain connects TRBV6-6 to TRBJ2-1; TRBD2 matches at 7 bases. Germline V CDR1 and CDR2: MNHNY, SVGAGI (reference sequence). The CDR3 loop spans 16 amino acids. Germline trimming cut 6 bases from V and 6 bases from J; bases unmatched to any gene: 14. The CDR3 sequence is CASSRSASGGINEQFF. The DNA for the CDR3 is TGTGCCAGCAGCCGATCTGCTAGCGGAGGGATCAATGAGCAGTTCTTC.

The chain is built from TRBV28 and TRBJ1-2, with TRBD1 matching 7 bases. The CDR3 loop spans 14 amino acids. The germline V gene encodes CDR1 MDHEN and CDR2 SYDVKM. Trimming cost V 4 bases and J 6 bases; bases outside gene matches: 8. The CDR3 spells CASSWTTGFDGYTF. The CDR3 nucleotides are TGTGCCAGCAGTTGGACGACAGGGTTCGATGGCTACACCTTC.

The V call is TRBV12-3 or TRBV12-4, the J call TRBJ1-1; 7 bases agree with TRBD1. The CDR3 length is 12 residues. V was clipped by 5 bases and J by 8 bases; unmatched bases: 5. Here the CDR3 reads CASSPTGVEAFF. DNA for the CDR3: TGTGCCAGCAGTCCTACAGGGGTAGAAGCTTTCTTT.

The chain couples TRBV7-2 to TRBJ2-2, with D unresolved. Germline CDR1 is SGHTA and CDR2 is FQGNSA. The germline V and J ends were trimmed by 1 base and 6 bases, with 6 bases remaining between them. This CDR3 has 13 residues. CDR3 bases: TGTGCCAGCAGCTTAGAGTCCGCCGGGGAGCTGTTTTTT. Amino acids: CASSLESAGELFF.

This chain connects TRBV6-5 to TRBJ2-5; D is unresolved. The CDR3 runs 14 residues. Germline CDR1 and CDR2: MNHEY and SVGAGI. The germline V and J ends were trimmed by 9 bases and 4 bases, with 18 bases remaining between them. CDR3 DNA sequence: TGTGCCAGTTCTTTTGGTAGGCAACTAGAGACCCAGTACTTC. Its protein product is CASSFGRQLETQYF.

The chain joins TRBV7-2 to TRBJ1-3; D is uncertain. Germline CDR1 and CDR2: SGHTA and FQGNSA. The CDR3 runs 16 residues. V was cut by 3 bases and J by 0 bases, with 12 bases left in between. For the CDR3, the DNA is TGTGCCAGCAGCTTTCCACCGTCCTACTCTGGAAACACCATATATTTT. Protein product: CASSFPPSYSGNTIYF.